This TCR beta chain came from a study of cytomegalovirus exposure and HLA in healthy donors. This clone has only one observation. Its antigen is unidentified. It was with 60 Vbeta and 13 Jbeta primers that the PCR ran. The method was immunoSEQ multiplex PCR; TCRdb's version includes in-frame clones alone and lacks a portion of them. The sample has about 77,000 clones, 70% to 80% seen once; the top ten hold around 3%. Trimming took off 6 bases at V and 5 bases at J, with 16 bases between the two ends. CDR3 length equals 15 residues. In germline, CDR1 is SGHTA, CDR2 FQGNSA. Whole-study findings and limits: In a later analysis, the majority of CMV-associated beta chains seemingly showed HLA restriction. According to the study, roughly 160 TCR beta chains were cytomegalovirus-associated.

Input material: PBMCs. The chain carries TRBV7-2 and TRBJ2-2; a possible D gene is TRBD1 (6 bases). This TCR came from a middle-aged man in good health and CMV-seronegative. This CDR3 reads CASRKPGALTGELFF. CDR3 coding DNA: TGTGCCAGCAGGAAGCCAGGGGCTCTAACCGGGGAGCTGTTTTTT. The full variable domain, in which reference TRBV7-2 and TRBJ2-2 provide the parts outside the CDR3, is GAGVSQSPSNKVTEKGKDVELRCDPISGHTALYWYRQSLGQGLEFLIYFQGNSAPDKSGLPSDRFSAERTGGSVSTLTIQRTQQEDSAVYLCASRKPGALTGELFFGEGSRLTVL.